This passage covers 20 T cell receptor beta chains from one sample sequenced in a study of shared clonotypes between healthy human individuals. TCRdb's copy holds only in-frame clones and misses some; the assay was immunoSEQ multiplex PCR. The sample has about 1 million clones; about 74% are singletons. Sequenced input: memory CD4+ T cells sorted from blood. Subset noted: CD45RA-negative fraction. The source is a man aged 18-30 years in good health.

The chain couples TRBV7-9 to TRBJ2-5, with 7 bases that match TRBD2. The length of the CDR3 is 15 residues. V gave up 5 bases and J gave up 2 bases; unmatched junction bases: 8. Germline lookup yields CDR1 SEHNR and CDR2 FQNEAQ (reference sequence). This CDR3 reads CASSDPLAAQETQYF. DNA for the CDR3: TGTGCCAGCAGCGACCCCCTAGCGGCACAAGAGACCCAGTACTTC. Full variable domain (remainder filled in from reference TRBV7-9 and TRBJ2-5): DTGVSQNPRHKITKRGQNVTFRCDPISEHNRLYWYRQTLGQGPEFLTYFQNEAQLEKSRLLSDRFSAERPKGSFSTLEIQRTEQGDSAMYLCASSDPLAAQETQYFGPGTRLLVL.

Worth noting for this clone: A much larger clone differs by one base, so this may be a read error. V and J are TRBV11-3 and TRBJ2-1; D not certain. The germline V gene encodes CDR1 SGHNT and CDR2 YENEEA. The V end was cut by 1 base, the J end by 6 bases, with 7 bases between. The CDR3 consists of 13 residues. The CDR3 loop is CASSLGLTNEQFF. In DNA form, the CDR3 reads TGTGCCAGCAGCTTAGGACTTACCAATGAGCAGTTCTTC.

Remarks on this clone: Other DNA sequences of this sample code for an identical CDR3. The chain is built from TRBV25-1 and TRBJ2-5, with 7 bases aligning to TRBD2. The germline V gene has CDR1 MGHDK and CDR2 SYGVNS. CDR3 length equals 13 residues. J gave up 5 bases and V 4 bases, and 4 bases lay outside the gene matches. The CDR3 DNA reads TGTGCCAGCAGTGGGGCGGGAGTGGAGACCCAGTACTTC. It yields the protein CASSGAGVETQYF.

CDR3 in DNA: TGTGCCAGCATCTTATACTTTTCGGAGACCCAGTACTTC. Translation gives CASILYFSETQYF. This sequence joins TRBV2 and TRBJ2-5; no clear D. The CDR3 spans 13 residues. Looked up from germline, CDR1 is SNHLY and CDR2 is FYNNEI. The germline V and J ends were trimmed by 7 bases and 5 bases, with 14 bases remaining between them.

The rearrangement uses TRBV30 and TRBJ2-2; D gene uncertain. From germline, CDR1 is GTSNPN and CDR2 SVGIG (reference sequence). The CDR3 covers 13 residues. V lost 1 base and J lost 5, with 8 bases in between. In nucleotides, the CDR3 is TGTGCCTGGAGTGATCGACGGACCGGGGAGCTGTTTTTT. Protein product: CAWSDRRTGELFF.

In its sample, this clone was seen a few times. The genes are TRBV19 and TRBJ2-5, with TRBD2 as a possible D gene (6 bases). This CDR3 comprises 12 residues. The germline V gene encodes CDR1 LNHDA and CDR2 SQIVND (reference sequence). V was shortened by 11 bases and J by 2 bases, with 12 bases between the two germline ends. The CDR3 reads CAAGLPQETQYF. The CDR3 nucleotides are TGTGCCGCGGGGCTACCTCAAGAGACCCAGTACTTC.

The chain combines TRBV25-1 with TRBJ2-6; D is perhaps TRBD1 (5 bases). Germline CDR1 and CDR2: MGHDK and SYGVNS. Trimming shortened V by 8 bases and J by 3 bases, and 14 bases separated the two germline ends. The CDR3 has 15 residues. The CDR3 sequence is CASRPQGSGANVLTF. The CDR3 DNA follows: TGTGCCAGCCGCCCGCAGGGTAGTGGGGCCAACGTCCTGACTTTC.

This clone was seen once. The rearrangement links TRBV11-3 to TRBJ2-2; 8 bases are a match to TRBD2. The CDR3 contains 15 residues. CDR1 SGHNT and CDR2 YENEEA come from the germline V gene. The J segment lost 7 bases and the V segment lost 3 bases, leaving 7 bases of the junction unmatched. CDR3 amino acids: CASSFNRGGGGELFF. The CDR3 DNA sequence: TGTGCCAGCAGCTTCAATCGGGGGGGCGGCGGGGAGCTGTTTTTT.

This sequence joins TRBV7-2 and TRBJ2-2, with 7 positions matching TRBD2. Germline loops: CDR1 SGHTA, CDR2 FQGNSA. The length of the CDR3 is 15 residues. The junction had 9 bases not matched to a gene; V was cut back by 11 bases and J by 0 bases. DNA of the CDR3: TGTGCCTCAAAGACGGGAGGAGCGAACACCGGGGAGCTGTTTTTT. The encoded protein is CASKTGGANTGELFF.

Regarding this clone: Other DNA sequences from this sample encode an identical CDR3 as well. The rearrangement links TRBV5-1 to TRBJ2-3; 10 bases fit TRBD2. With V trimmed by 5 bases and J by 1 base, 4 bases remained unmatched. Looked up from germline, CDR1 is SGHRS and CDR2 is YFSETQ. There are 15 residues in the CDR3. The CDR3 DNA is TGCGCCAGCAGGGACGGGACTAGCGGCACAGATACGCAGTATTTT. Translated, it gives CASRDGTSGTDTQYF.

This clone was observed a handful of times. The V and J genes are TRBV5-1 and TRBJ1-1; unclear D gene. CDR1 and CDR2 from the germline V gene are SGHRS and YFSETQ. Trimming removed 2 bases from V and 3 bases from J, with 8 bases in between. The CDR3 contains 13 residues. CDR3 protein: CASSFAGYTEAFF. CDR3 in DNA: TGCGCCAGCAGCTTCGCAGGTTACACTGAAGCTTTCTTT.

The rearrangement links TRBV18 to TRBJ1-1; D gene ambiguous. This CDR3 is 11 amino acids long. Trimming removed 5 bases at V and 3 bases at J, with 4 bases between. Germline V gene sequence: CDR1 KGHSH, CDR2 LQKENI. In nucleotides, the CDR3 is TGTGCCAGCTCAGCCGACACTGAAGCTTTCTTT. Translated, it gives CASSADTEAFF.

The chain joins TRBV18 to TRBJ1-5, with D uncertain. The germline CDR1 and CDR2 sequences are KGHSH and LQKENI. V lost 3 bases, J lost 3 bases, and 18 bases lay in between. The CDR3 is 17 residues long. The DNA for the CDR3 is TGTGCCAGCTCACCCACCCCCGGCGGGCGGAACAATCAGCCCCAGCATTTT. Translation gives CASSPTPGGRNNQPQHF. Filled out from reference TRBV18 and TRBJ1-5, the complete variable domain reads NAGVMQNPRHLVRRRGQEARLRCSPMKGHSHVYWYRQLPEEGLKFMVYLQKENIIDESGMPKERFSAEFPKEGPSILRIQQVVRGDSAAYFCASSPTPGGRNNQPQHFGDGTRLSIL.

This clone appeared once. J is TRBJ2-1 and V is TRBV7-3; D tentatively fits TRBD1 or TRBD2 (6 bases each). V gave up 5 bases and J gave up 3 bases, with 14 bases separating them. The CDR3 has 15 amino acids. Germline CDR1 SGHTA, CDR2 FQGTGA. CDR3 nucleotide sequence: TGTGCCAGCAGCCCCTTAGGGGGGAACTACAATGAGCAGTTCTTC. It yields the protein CASSPLGGNYNEQFF.

This chain's CDR3 is CASSADRADQPQHF. In DNA form, the CDR3 reads TGTGCCAGTAGTGCCGACAGGGCGGATCAGCCCCAGCATTTT. This chain joins TRBV19 and TRBJ1-5, with TRBD1 matching 7 bases. CDR3 length: 14 residues. Trimming removed 5 bases from V and 5 bases from J; junction bases left unmatched: 6. The V gene's germline CDR1 is LNHDA and CDR2 SQIVND (reference sequence).

This rearrangement joins TRBV2 to TRBJ2-1, with 14 positions matching TRBD2. V shed 6 bases, J shed 12 bases, and the junction held 7 bases outside the gene matches. CDR1 and CDR2 from the germline V gene are SNHLY and FYNNEI. This CDR3 region has 14 residues. DNA of the CDR3: TGTGCCAGCAGGATGCCGGGACTAGCGGGGGTGCAGTTCTTC. Residues: CASRMPGLAGVQFF.

This clone was seen once. This chain uses TRBV28 with TRBJ2-7; D is perhaps TRBD1 or TRBD2 (5 bases each). This CDR3 has 12 amino acids. Germline CDR1 and CDR2: MDHEN and SYDVKM. Trimming stripped 4 bases from V and 7 bases from J, with 11 bases between. The CDR3 DNA follows: TGTGCCAGCAGTTCCGGGGCGTGGGAGCAGTACTTC. Its protein is CASSSGAWEQYF.

The chain links TRBV27 to TRBJ2-1; 9 bases are a match to TRBD1. The CDR3 contains 13 residues. V trimming: 7 bases; J trimming: 8 bases; junction bases outside the gene matches: 6. The germline V gene has CDR1 MNHEY and CDR2 SMNVEV (reference sequence). CDR3: CASNNRGHDEQFF. The CDR3 bases are TGTGCCAGCAATAACAGGGGGCACGATGAGCAGTTCTTC.

This clone was detected once. The CDR3: CASSLYSGSANTGELFF. The DNA of the CDR3 is TGTGCCAGCAGCTTGTACTCGGGCAGCGCGAACACCGGGGAGCTGTTTTTT. V is TRBV5-6 and J is TRBJ2-2; D remains unclear. Germline V gives CDR1 SGHDT, CDR2 YYEEEE. The ends were cut back, 1 base at V and 0 bases at J, with 13 bases in the middle. CDR3 size: 17 residues.

The CDR3 protein is CASSLVVSSGLVKNNEQFF. CDR3 DNA sequence: TGTGCCAGCAGCTTAGTGGTCTCTTCAGGACTAGTAAAAAACAATGAGCAGTTCTTC. V gene TRBV7-8 combines with J gene TRBJ2-1, with 7 bases aligning to TRBD2. V trimming: 1 base; J trimming: 5 bases; junction bases outside the gene matches: 17. CDR3 size: 19 residues. CDR1 and CDR2 from the germline V gene are SGHVS and FQNEAQ.